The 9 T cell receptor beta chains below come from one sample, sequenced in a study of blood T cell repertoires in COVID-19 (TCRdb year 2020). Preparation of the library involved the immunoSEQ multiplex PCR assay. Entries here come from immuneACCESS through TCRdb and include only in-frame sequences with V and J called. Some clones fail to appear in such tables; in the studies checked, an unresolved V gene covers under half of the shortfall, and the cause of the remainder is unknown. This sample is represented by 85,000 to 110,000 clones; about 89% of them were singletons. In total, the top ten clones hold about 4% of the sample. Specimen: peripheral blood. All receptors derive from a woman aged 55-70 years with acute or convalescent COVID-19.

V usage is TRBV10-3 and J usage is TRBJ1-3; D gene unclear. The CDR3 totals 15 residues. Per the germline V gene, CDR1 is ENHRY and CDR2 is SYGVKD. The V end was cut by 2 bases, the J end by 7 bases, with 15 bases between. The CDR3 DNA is TGTGCCATCAGTGAGCCGACCTCCGGGAGGAACACCATATATTTT. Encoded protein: CAISEPTSGRNTIYF.

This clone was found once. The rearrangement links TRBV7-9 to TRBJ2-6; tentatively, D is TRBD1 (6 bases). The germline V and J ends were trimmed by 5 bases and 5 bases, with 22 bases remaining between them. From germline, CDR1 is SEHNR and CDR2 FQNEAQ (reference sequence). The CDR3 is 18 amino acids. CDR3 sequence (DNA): TGTGCCAGCAGCCCGGATACAGGGAGTGCCCCGTGGGCCAACGTCCTGACTTTC. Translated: CASSPDTGSAPWANVLTF.

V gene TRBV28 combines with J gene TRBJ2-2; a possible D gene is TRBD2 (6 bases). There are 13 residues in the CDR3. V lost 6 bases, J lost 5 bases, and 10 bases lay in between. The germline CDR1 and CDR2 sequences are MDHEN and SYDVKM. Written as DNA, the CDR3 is TGTGCCAGCAGGGTCGGGGGTACCGGGGAGCTGTTTTTT. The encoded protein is CASRVGGTGELFF.

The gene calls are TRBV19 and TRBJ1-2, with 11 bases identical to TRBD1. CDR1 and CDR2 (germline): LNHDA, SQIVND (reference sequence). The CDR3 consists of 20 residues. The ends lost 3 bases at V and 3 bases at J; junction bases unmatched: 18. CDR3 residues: CASSIGVSWTGGAWDYGYTF. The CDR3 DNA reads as TGTGCCAGTAGTATCGGTGTATCATGGACAGGGGGCGCGTGGGACTATGGCTACACCTTC.

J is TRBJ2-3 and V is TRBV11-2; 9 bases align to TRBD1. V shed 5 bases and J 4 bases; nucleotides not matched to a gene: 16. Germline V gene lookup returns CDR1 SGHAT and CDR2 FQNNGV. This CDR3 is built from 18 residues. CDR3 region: CASSLTQGGTGRSDTQYF. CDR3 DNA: TGTGCCAGCAGCCTCACACAGGGGGGGACAGGGAGGTCAGATACGCAGTATTTT.

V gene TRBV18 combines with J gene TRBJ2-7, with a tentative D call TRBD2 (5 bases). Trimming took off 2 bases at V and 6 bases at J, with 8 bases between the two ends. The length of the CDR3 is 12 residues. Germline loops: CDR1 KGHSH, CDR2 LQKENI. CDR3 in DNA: TGTGCCAGCTCACCAGAGGGATTCGAGCAGTACGTC. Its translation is CASSPEGFEQYV.

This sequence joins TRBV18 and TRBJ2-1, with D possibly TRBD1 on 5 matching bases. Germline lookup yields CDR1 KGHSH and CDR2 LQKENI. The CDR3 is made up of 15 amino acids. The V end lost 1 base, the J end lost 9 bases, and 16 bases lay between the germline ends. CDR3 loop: CASSPQGLGAGEQFF. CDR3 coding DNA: TGTGCCAGCTCACCACAGGGGTTAGGGGCTGGTGAGCAGTTCTTC.

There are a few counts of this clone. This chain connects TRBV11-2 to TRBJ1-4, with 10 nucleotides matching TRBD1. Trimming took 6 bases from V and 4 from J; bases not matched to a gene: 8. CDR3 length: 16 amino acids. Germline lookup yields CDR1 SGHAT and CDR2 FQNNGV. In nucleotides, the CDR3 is TGTGCCAGCAGAACCGGGACAGGGGTCAATAATGAAAAACTGTTTTTT. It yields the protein CASRTGTGVNNEKLFF. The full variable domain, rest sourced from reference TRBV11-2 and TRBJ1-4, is EAGVAQSPRYKIIEKRQSVAFWCNPISGHATLYWYQQILGQGPKLLIQFQNNGVVDDSQLPKDRFSAERLKGVDSTLKIQPAKLEDSAVYLCASRTGTGVNNEKLFFGSGTQLSVL.

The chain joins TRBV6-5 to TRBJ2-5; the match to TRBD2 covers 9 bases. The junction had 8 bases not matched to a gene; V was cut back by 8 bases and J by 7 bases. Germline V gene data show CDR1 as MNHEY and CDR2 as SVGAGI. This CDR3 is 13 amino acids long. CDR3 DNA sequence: TGTGCCAGCTCGCCTAGCGGGGAACGGACCCAGTACTTC. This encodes CASSPSGERTQYF.